This T cell receptor beta chain originates from a study of synovial regulatory T cells in juvenile arthritis. In the study overall: Treatments: a few naive, more than five methotrexate, one methotrexate plus infliximab, one unknown. Study-wide results and limits: Largely private between patients, iaTreg TCR repertoires showed partial overlap with synovial Teff and blood CPL repertoires. iaTreg cells shared more CDR3 sequences with synovial Tregs than other blood Tregs did.

Synovial fluid was collected with matched peripheral blood from each patient with active arthritis. Synovial Tregs were as TSDR-demethylated as blood and healthy-donor Tregs. Sequencing was performed with immunoSEQ multiplex PCR; in TCRdb, only in-frame clones are kept and a portion is missing. The sample data list over 650 clones. Its frequency marks this clone as medium-sized. Its antigen is as yet unknown. The sequence derives from a donor between 2 and 29 years old with juvenile idiopathic arthritis. The material sequenced was Treg cells from the synovium.

The CDR3 sequence: CASGLVHRGAGTEAFF. J is TRBJ1-1 and V is TRBV12-5. The CDR3 contains 16 residues. A DNA sequence was not provided. Germline assignment: CDR1 LGHNT and CDR2 FRNRAP.